The 12 T cell receptor beta chains below were found in one sample sequenced in a study of blood T cell repertoires in COVID-19. Sequencing was performed with immunoSEQ multiplex PCR; in TCRdb, only in-frame clones are kept and a portion is missing. Of 300,000 to 400,000 clones in the sample, around 91% were seen once. The material sequenced was peripheral blood. The receptor source for this set is a woman younger than 35 who had recovered from COVID-19.

This rearrangement joins TRBV5-1 to TRBJ1-1; 8 bases are shared with TRBD1. Per the germline V gene, CDR1 is SGHRS and CDR2 is YFSETQ. J was trimmed by 0 bases and V by 2 bases; bases with no gene match: 3. The CDR3 runs 15 residues. Written as DNA, the CDR3 is TGCGCCAGCAGCTTAAGGACAGGGCTGAACACTGAAGCTTTCTTT. It translates to CASSLRTGLNTEAFF.

The genes are TRBV7-8 and TRBJ2-2; 12 positions match TRBD1. Germline V CDR1 and CDR2: SGHVS, FQNEAQ. The J segment lost 5 bases and the V segment lost 4 bases, leaving 11 bases of the junction unmatched. This CDR3 comprises 18 residues. Here the CDR3 DNA reads TGTGCCAGCAGCTGGACCGGGACAGGGGGCGTTGGGACCGGGGAGCTGTTTTTT. It specifies CASSWTGTGGVGTGELFF. Full variable domain (missing parts from reference TRBV7-8 and TRBJ2-2): GAGVSQSPRYKVAKRGQDVALRCDPISGHVSLFWYQQALGQGPEFLTYFQNEAQLDKSGLPSDRFFAERPEGSVSTLKIQRTQQEDSAVYLCASSWTGTGGVGTGELFFGEGSRLTVL.

This CDR3 reads CASSIRDRDYTEAFF. The CDR3 region has the DNA TGTGCCAGTAGTATAAGAGACAGGGATTATACTGAAGCTTTCTTT. This chain joins TRBV19 and TRBJ1-1; 7 bases are shared with TRBD1. The trim removed 2 bases at V and 5 bases at J, leaving 8 bases unmatched. The V gene's germline CDR1 is LNHDA and CDR2 SQIVND (reference sequence). This CDR3 has 15 residues.

The rearrangement uses TRBV27 and TRBJ1-5; the match to TRBD1 covers 8 bases. CDR3 size: 15 residues. The V segment lost 2 bases and the J segment 2 bases; nucleotides outside the gene matches: 2. From germline, CDR1 is MNHEY and CDR2 SMNVEV (reference sequence). The CDR3: CASSLTDRGNQPQHF. The CDR3 DNA is TGTGCCAGCAGTTTAACGGACAGGGGCAATCAGCCCCAGCATTTT.

This chain connects TRBV18 to TRBJ2-3, with D perhaps TRBD2 (6 bases). The V and J ends lost 2 bases and 4 bases respectively, with 10 bases between them. This CDR3 region has 14 residues. Germline CDR1 is KGHSH and CDR2 is LQKENI. In DNA form, the CDR3 reads TGTGCCAGCTCACCAACGGGAGCCCCAGATACGCAGTATTTT. Its protein product is CASSPTGAPDTQYF.

The chain joins TRBV18 to TRBJ2-7; 9 nucleotides agree with TRBD2. This CDR3 has 14 residues. J was trimmed by 3 bases and V by 4 bases; bases with no gene match: 4. CDR1 KGHSH and CDR2 LQKENI come from the germline V gene. The CDR3 DNA reads as TGTGCCAGCTCACGAAGCGGGAGGATCTACGAGCAGTACGTC. This translates into CASSRSGRIYEQYV.

Turning to this clone: In the same sample, other DNA sequences code for this CDR3. The chain links TRBV11-3 to TRBJ2-5; no reliable D call. The V end lost 5 bases, the J end lost 5 bases, and 9 bases lay between the germline ends. Germline values: CDR1 SGHNT, CDR2 YENEEA. The CDR3 sequence is 12 residues long. CDR3 protein: CASSLRQETQYF. DNA for the CDR3: TGTGCCAGCAGCCTCCGTCAGGAGACCCAGTACTTC.

The chain joins TRBV11-3 to TRBJ2-1, with D unclear. V was cut by 5 bases and J by 9 bases, with 17 bases left in between. The CDR3 extends over 14 amino acids. The germline gives CDR1 SGHNT, CDR2 YENEEA. The chain's CDR3 is CASSPPRGFGEQFF. CDR3 in DNA: TGTGCCAGCAGCCCTCCTCGAGGCTTCGGTGAGCAGTTCTTC.

The chain recombines TRBV30 with TRBJ1-1; TRBD1 is a possible D gene (6 bases). The germline V gene encodes CDR1 GTSNPN and CDR2 SVGIG (reference sequence). Trimming removed 2 bases at V and 5 bases at J, with 15 bases between. The CDR3 runs 14 residues. CDR3 amino acids: CAWSLPGAWTEAFF. In DNA form, the CDR3 reads TGTGCCTGGAGTCTCCCAGGGGCTTGGACTGAAGCTTTCTTT.

This chain connects TRBV24-1 to TRBJ2-1, with 7 bases identical to TRBD2. The V gene's germline CDR1 is KGHDR and CDR2 SFDVKD. V was clipped by 8 bases and J by 8 bases; unmatched bases: 11. The CDR3 consists of 14 residues. The CDR3 loop reads CATTLGGRGDEQFF. The CDR3 nucleotides read TGTGCCACCACACTCGGTGGCCGGGGGGATGAGCAGTTCTTC.

This rearrangement joins TRBV4-3 to TRBJ1-4; weak D call: TRBD1 (6 bases). CDR3 length: 14 amino acids. Germline V gives CDR1 LGHNA, CDR2 YSLEER. V shed 0 bases and J shed 10 bases, with 12 bases lying between them. For the CDR3, the DNA is TGCGCCAGCAGCCAAGATCAGAAGACAGGAAAACTGTTTTTT. Amino acid sequence: CASSQDQKTGKLFF.

The chain uses TRBV27 and TRBJ2-7, with 7 positions matching TRBD1. Germline trimming cut 2 bases from V and 2 bases from J; bases unmatched to any gene: 9. This CDR3 region has 16 residues. Germline loops: CDR1 MNHEY, CDR2 SMNVEV (reference sequence). The CDR3 nucleotides are TGTGCCAGCAGTTTAGGTAGTGGGACAGTTGCCTACGAGCAGTACGTC. It codes for CASSLGSGTVAYEQYV.